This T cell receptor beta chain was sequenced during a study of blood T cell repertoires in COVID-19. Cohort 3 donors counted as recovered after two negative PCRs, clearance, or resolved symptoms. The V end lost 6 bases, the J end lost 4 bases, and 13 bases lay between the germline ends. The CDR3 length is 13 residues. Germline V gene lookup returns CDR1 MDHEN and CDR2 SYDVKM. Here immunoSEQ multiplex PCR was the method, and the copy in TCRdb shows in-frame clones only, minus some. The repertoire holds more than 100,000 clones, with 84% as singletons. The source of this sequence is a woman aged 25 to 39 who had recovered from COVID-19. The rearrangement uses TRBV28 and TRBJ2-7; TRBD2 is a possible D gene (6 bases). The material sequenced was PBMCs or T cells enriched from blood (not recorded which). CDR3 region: CASSPWRDYEQYF. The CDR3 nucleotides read TGTGCCAGCAGCCCCTGGAGGGATTACGAGCAGTACTTC.